Listed here is a single T cell receptor (beta chain). The antigen is unknown. This specimen belongs to a study of graft-versus-host responses after intestinal transplantation. Overall study: Each recipient received anti-thymocyte globulin induction, then tacrolimus and steroids for roughly 3 years. Whole-study results and caveats: Graft-donor T cell macrochimerism coincided with high graft-versus-host to host-versus-graft clonal ratios in allografts. Investigators detected GvH clones in recipient marrow, with some emerging earlier in ileum or blood.

Generated by immunoSEQ multiplex PCR, the TCRdb table keeps only in-frame clones and is missing some. Found here are 85,000 to 110,000 clones, 90% to 95% of them singletons; the top ten hold less than 1.5%. Specimen: unstimulated CD8+ T cells sorted from spleen or lymph node cells, collected before intestinal transplant. The receptor's source is a human donor who received an intestinal transplant.

The CDR3 nucleotides read TGTGCCAGTAGTATCGGACTCGTCAACCCCTACGAGCAGTACTTC. Its protein product is CASSIGLVNPYEQYF. The V and J genes are TRBV19 and TRBJ2-7, with D possibly TRBD2 on 5 matching bases. The V end was cut by 3 bases, the J end by 2 bases, with 14 bases between. The CDR3 covers 15 residues. The germline CDR1 and CDR2 sequences are LNHDA and SQIVND (reference sequence).